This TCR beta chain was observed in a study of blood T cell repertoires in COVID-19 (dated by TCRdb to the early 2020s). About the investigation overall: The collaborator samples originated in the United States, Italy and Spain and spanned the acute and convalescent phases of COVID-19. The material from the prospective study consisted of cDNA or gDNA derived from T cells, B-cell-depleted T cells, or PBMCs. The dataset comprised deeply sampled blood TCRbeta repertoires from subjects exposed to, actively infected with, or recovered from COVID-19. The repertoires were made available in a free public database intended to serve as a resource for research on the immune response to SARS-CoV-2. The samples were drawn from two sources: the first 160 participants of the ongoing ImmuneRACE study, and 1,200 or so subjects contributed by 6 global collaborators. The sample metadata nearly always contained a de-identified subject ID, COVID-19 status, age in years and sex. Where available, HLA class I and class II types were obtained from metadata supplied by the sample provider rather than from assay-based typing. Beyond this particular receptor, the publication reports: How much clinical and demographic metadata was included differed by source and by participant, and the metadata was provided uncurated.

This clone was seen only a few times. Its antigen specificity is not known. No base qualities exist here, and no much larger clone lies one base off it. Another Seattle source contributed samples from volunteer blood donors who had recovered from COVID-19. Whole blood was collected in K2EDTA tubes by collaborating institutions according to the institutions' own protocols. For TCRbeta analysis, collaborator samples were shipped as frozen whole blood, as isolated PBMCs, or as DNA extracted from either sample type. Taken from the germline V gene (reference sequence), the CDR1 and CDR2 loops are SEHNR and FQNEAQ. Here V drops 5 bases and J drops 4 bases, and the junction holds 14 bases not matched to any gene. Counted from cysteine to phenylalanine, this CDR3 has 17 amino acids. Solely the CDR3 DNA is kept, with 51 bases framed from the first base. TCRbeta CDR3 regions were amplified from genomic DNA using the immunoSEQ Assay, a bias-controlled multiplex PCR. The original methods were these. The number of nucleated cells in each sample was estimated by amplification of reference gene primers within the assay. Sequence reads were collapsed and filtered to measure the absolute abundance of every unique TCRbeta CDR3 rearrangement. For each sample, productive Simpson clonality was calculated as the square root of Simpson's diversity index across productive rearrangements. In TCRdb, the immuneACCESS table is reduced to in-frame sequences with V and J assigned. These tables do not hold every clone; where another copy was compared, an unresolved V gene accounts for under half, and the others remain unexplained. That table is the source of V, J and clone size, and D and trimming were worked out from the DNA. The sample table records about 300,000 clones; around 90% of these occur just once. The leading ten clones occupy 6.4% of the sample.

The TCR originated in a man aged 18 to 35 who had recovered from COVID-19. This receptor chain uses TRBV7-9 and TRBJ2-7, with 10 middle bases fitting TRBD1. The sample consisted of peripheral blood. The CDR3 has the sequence CASSHHPGTGDRYEQYF. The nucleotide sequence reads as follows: TGTGCCAGCAGCCATCACCCGGGGACAGGGGACCGTTACGAGCAGTACTTC.